The 5 T cell receptor beta chains below all came from one sample that was sequenced in a study. In TCRdb, the 5' RACE reads were re-called with MiXCR into one record per CDR3 protein. The table includes just under 65,000 distinct CDR3 sequences, around a fifth detected once. Sequenced input: memory CD4+ T cells sorted from a lymph node. Subset: memory CD4+ T cells, CD4+CD45RO+CD25-. Receptors originate from a female donor with breast cancer.

This clonotype was seen a handful of times. The rearrangement links TRBV5-1 to TRBJ2-1, with 8 bases aligning to TRBD2. The ends lost 1 base at V and 16 bases at J; junction bases unmatched: 10. This CDR3 contains 13 residues. Germline V gives CDR1 SGHRS, CDR2 YFSETQ. CDR3 DNA sequence: TGCGCCAGCAGCTTGTCCTCGGGAGGGCCTCGATTCTTC. Translated: CASSLSSGGPRFF.

The genes are TRBV12-3 or TRBV12-4 and TRBJ2-3; the D gene could be TRBD1 or TRBD2 (5 bases each). The CDR3 loop spans 14 amino acids. V was cut by 7 bases and J by 2 bases, with 13 bases left in between. The CDR3 protein is CASTPGPYTDTQYF. CDR3 sequence (DNA): TGTGCCAGCACCCCGGGACCATACACAGATACGCAGTATTTT.

This clonotype has at least ten counts. The chain links TRBV7-2 to TRBJ2-7, with D hard to call. The V and J ends lost 8 bases and 0 bases respectively, with 14 bases between them. Germline CDR1 SGHTA, CDR2 FQGNSA. This CDR3 comprises 14 residues. For the CDR3, the DNA is TGTGCCAGCGCCGAACAGCCGAGCTCCTACGAGCAGTACTTC. Its protein product is CASAEQPSSYEQYF.

Only a few counts were recorded for this clonotype. V is TRBV7-2 and J is TRBJ2-3; TRBD2 matches 11 bases. The CDR3 has 17 amino acids. Germline lookup yields CDR1 SGHTA and CDR2 FQGNSA. Unmatched junction bases numbered 12, after V lost 5 bases and J lost 5 bases. The CDR3 is CASSLRPGLAVGDTQYF. The CDR3 DNA sequence: TGTGCCAGCAGCCTACGCCCGGGACTAGCGGTAGGAGATACGCAGTATTTT.

This clonotype turned up a few times. The J gene is TRBJ1-2, the V gene TRBV4-3; a possible D gene is TRBD1 (6 bases). Germline V gene data show CDR1 as LGHNA and CDR2 as YSLEER. The germline V and J ends were trimmed by 4 bases and 3 bases, with 9 bases remaining between them. The CDR3 loop spans 13 amino acids. CDR3 DNA sequence: TGCGCCAGCAGCCCGAACAGGGACTATGGCTACACCTTC. This gives the protein CASSPNRDYGYTF.